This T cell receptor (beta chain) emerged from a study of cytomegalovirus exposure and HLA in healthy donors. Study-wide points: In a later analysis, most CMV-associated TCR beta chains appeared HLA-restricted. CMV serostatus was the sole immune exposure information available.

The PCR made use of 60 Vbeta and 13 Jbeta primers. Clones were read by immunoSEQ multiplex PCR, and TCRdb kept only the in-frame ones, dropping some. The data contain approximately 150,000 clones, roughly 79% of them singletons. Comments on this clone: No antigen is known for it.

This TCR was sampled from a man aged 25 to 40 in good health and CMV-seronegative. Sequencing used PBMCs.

CDR3 nucleotide sequence: TGTGCCAGCAGCTTATTGCTAGCGGGAAAGAATGAGCAGTTCTTC. Amino acid sequence: CASSLLLAGKNEQFF. This sequence joins TRBV7-6 and TRBJ2-1, with 9 positions matching TRBD2. After removal of 2 bases from V and 7 bases from J, the junction contained 6 bases not matched to a gene. The CDR3 spans 15 residues. Germline values: CDR1 SGHVS, CDR2 FNYEAQ.